This T cell receptor beta chain was identified in a study of cytomegalovirus exposure and HLA in healthy donors. A word on this clone: Its target is not known.

Study-wide findings and caveats: Among TCR beta chains, those listed as cytomegalovirus-associated numbered about 160. Several of the most significant clusters appeared, in a later analysis, to be linked to common viral pathogens.

Vbeta (60) and Jbeta (13) primers were used in the PCR. Clones were sequenced by immunoSEQ multiplex PCR, and TCRdb holds only the in-frame ones, with some missing. Here the sample spans around 78,000 clones, 63% being singletons. What was sequenced was PBMCs. The receptor's source is a man aged 30-40 years in good health and CMV-seropositive.

The CDR3 loop is CASSLAGSLATYEQYF. CDR3 DNA: TGTGCCAGCAGTTTGGCGGGGAGTCTCGCGACATACGAGCAGTACTTC. The chain joins TRBV6-5 to TRBJ2-7; weak D call: TRBD2 (6 bases). The V end lost 4 bases, the J end lost 4 bases, and 20 bases lay between the germline ends. This CDR3 has 16 residues. From germline, CDR1 is MNHEY and CDR2 SVGAGI.